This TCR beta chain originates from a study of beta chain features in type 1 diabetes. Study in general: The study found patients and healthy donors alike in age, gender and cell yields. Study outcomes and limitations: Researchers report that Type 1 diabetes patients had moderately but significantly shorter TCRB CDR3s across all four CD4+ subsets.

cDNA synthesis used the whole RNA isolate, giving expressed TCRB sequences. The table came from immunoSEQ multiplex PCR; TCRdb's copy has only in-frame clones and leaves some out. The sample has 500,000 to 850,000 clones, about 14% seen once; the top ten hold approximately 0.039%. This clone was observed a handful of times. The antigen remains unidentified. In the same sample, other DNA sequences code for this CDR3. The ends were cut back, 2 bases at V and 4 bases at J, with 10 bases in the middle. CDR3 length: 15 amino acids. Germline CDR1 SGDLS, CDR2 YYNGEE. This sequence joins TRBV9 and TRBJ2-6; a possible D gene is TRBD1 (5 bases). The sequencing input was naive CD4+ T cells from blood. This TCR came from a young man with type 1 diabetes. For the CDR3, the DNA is TGTGCCAGCAGCGTTCAGGGTAGCGGGGCCAACGTCCTGACTTTC. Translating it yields CASSVQGSGANVLTF.